These 7 T cell receptor beta chains came from one sample sequenced in a study of blood T cell repertoires in COVID-19. Method: immunoSEQ multiplex PCR; TCRdb's copy keeps in-frame clones and lacks some. The sample lists 200,000 to 250,000 clones, roughly 84% seen once, with 2.5% to 3.5% in the top ten. What was sequenced was peripheral blood. The origin of the receptors is a man in his forties or fifties who had recovered from COVID-19.

This clone showed up just once. This chain connects TRBV4-1 to TRBJ2-5, with D possibly being TRBD2 (5 bases). CDR3 length: 15 amino acids. Deletions cut 1 base from V and 4 bases from J, with 13 bases between. Per germline, CDR1 MGHRA and CDR2 YSYEKL. CDR3 in amino acids: CASSQAGASPETQYF. CDR3 coding DNA: TGCGCCAGCAGCCAAGCCGGAGCTAGCCCAGAGACCCAGTACTTC.

The chain joins TRBV19 to TRBJ2-1; 14 bases align to TRBD2. Trimming at V came to 4 bases and at J to 6 bases, leaving 2 bases not matched to a gene. This CDR3 is built from 15 residues. Germline V gene sequence: CDR1 LNHDA, CDR2 SQIVND (reference sequence). The CDR3 sequence: CASSKGTSGGNEQFF. The CDR3 region has the DNA TGTGCCAGTAGTAAAGGGACTAGCGGGGGCAATGAGCAGTTCTTC.

The chain is built from TRBV2 and TRBJ1-2, with 8 bases aligning to TRBD1. Germline trimming cut 0 bases from V and 4 bases from J; bases unmatched to any gene: 10. CDR1 is SNHLY, CDR2 FYNNEI, per germline. The CDR3 sequence is 17 residues long. The chain's CDR3 is CASSEAPWGQVVYGYTF. The CDR3 DNA reads TGTGCCAGCAGTGAAGCGCCTTGGGGACAGGTTGTCTATGGCTACACCTTC.

This chain uses TRBV5-1 with TRBJ2-3; 9 bases are shared with TRBD2. V was pared by 4 bases and J by 2 bases, with 8 bases of the junction left unmatched. Germline assignment: CDR1 SGHRS and CDR2 YFSETQ. The CDR3 has 16 residues. CDR3 nucleotides: TGCGCCAGCAGCCCACAAACTAGCGGGCCCACAGATACGCAGTATTTT. Protein sequence: CASSPQTSGPTDTQYF.

The rearrangement joins TRBV20-1 to TRBJ1-1; 7 positions match TRBD1. The germline CDR1 and CDR2 sequences are DFQATT and SNEGSKA (reference sequence). The CDR3 is 11 residues long. The CDR3 spells CSPNQGERAFF. The CDR3 DNA follows: TGCAGCCCCAACCAGGGGGAAAGAGCTTTCTTT.

The chain uses TRBV18 and TRBJ1-2; 8 bases line up with TRBD1. CDR1 is KGHSH, CDR2 LQKENI, per germline. The CDR3 has 14 residues. The ends lost 6 bases at V and 8 bases at J; junction bases unmatched: 11. The CDR3: CASSALGGTGGYTF. Here the CDR3 DNA reads TGTGCCAGCTCGGCCCTCGGGGGGACAGGAGGCTACACCTTC. Complete variable domain (other parts from reference TRBV18 and TRBJ1-2): NAGVMQNPRHLVRRRGQEARLRCSPMKGHSHVYWYRQLPEEGLKFMVYLQKENIIDESGMPKERFSAEFPKEGPSILRIQQVVRGDSAAYFCASSALGGTGGYTFGSGTRLTVV.

The rearrangement uses TRBV5-1 and TRBJ2-7, with a possible D match to TRBD1 (5 bases). Trimming took off 0 bases at V and 2 bases at J, with 12 bases between the two ends. CDR1 and CDR2 from the germline V gene are SGHRS and YFSETQ. There are 15 residues in the CDR3. The CDR3 DNA reads TGCGCCAGCAGCTTGGTGTCAGGGATCCCCTACGAGCAGTACTTC. Encoded protein: CASSLVSGIPYEQYF.